The present T cell receptor beta chain was sequenced within a study of T-cell reconstitution after alpha-beta-depleted transplantation in children. Germline loops: CDR1 SEHNR, CDR2 FQNEAQ (reference sequence). Trimming pared 0 bases from V and 9 bases from J, leaving 18 bases between. The CDR3 is made up of 16 amino acids. This clonotype was counted a few times. Its antigen is unknown. Broader study findings: For some patients, TCRbeta diversity was high at day 60 because of recipient T cells and thymic progenitors that survived. A year post-transplant, T-cell counts and diversity derived mostly from newly produced T cells. Expanded graft clones numbering several hundred reportedly gave rise to alpha-beta T cells about two months after transplant.

Unique molecular identifiers featured in how the TCRbeta library was prepared. TCRdb reprocessed the PCR reads with MiXCR, giving one entry per CDR3 protein. The data hold about 460,000 distinct CDR3 sequences, with over 9.5% observed a single time. The receptor's source is a female patient between 2 and 15 years old who had a stem cell transplant for aplastic anemia, so the T cells may come from the graft donor. This chain connects TRBV7-9 to TRBJ2-1; D possibly matches TRBD1 or TRBD2 (5 bases each). Here the sequenced sample was PBMCs, mostly from graft donor cells, taken 180 days after TCRalphabeta/CD19-depleted stem cell transplant. The CDR3 reads CASSLAPGRDQGEQFF. CDR3 sequence (DNA): TGTGCCAGCAGCTTAGCCCCGGGACGTGATCAAGGTGAGCAGTTCTTC.